The 19 T cell receptor beta chains reported below all come from one sample, sequenced in a study of blood T cell repertoires in COVID-19. Using immunoSEQ multiplex PCR, the repertoire was profiled, and TCRdb retains in-frame clones only, with some absent. The sample holds about 73,000 clones, approximately 80% seen once. Sequenced sample: peripheral blood. The receptors here all came from a man older than 75 with active or convalescent COVID-19.

Only one count was recorded for this clone. The chain employs TRBV6-5 and TRBJ1-2, with 7 positions matching TRBD1. The CDR3 is 15 amino acids. Germline CDR1 and CDR2: MNHEY and SVGAGI. J was trimmed by 7 bases and V by 4 bases; bases with no gene match: 12. CDR3 in DNA: TGTGCCAGCAGTTTCATATCTAACCAGGGGGGTGGCTACACCTTC. Amino acids: CASSFISNQGGGYTF.

The chain has TRBV29-1 and TRBJ2-2; 8 bases are a match to TRBD1. V was clipped by 6 bases and J by 6 bases; unmatched bases: 6. The germline V gene encodes CDR1 SQVTM and CDR2 ANQGSEA. The CDR3 spans 13 residues. The CDR3 DNA reads as TGCAGCGTGACAACAGGGGGGTCCGGGGAGCTGTTTTTT. Protein: CSVTTGGSGELFF.

The chain employs TRBV6-5 and TRBJ2-3; D might be TRBD2 (6 bases). Looked up from germline, CDR1 is MNHEY and CDR2 is SVGAGI. Trimming shortened V by 0 bases and J by 3 bases, and 13 bases separated the two germline ends. The CDR3 runs to 16 residues. The CDR3 loop is CASSYSTGVGTDTQYF. The CDR3 bases are TGTGCCAGCAGTTACTCGACGGGGGTAGGGACAGATACGCAGTATTTT.

This clone was found once. V gene TRBV29-1 combines with J gene TRBJ1-2; 9 nucleotides line up with TRBD1. Germline V CDR1 and CDR2: SQVTM, ANQGSEA. The V gene end was trimmed by 6 bases and the J gene end by 4 bases; junction bases not matched to a gene: 9. The CDR3 contains 14 residues. In DNA form, the CDR3 reads TGCAGCGTCGAAACCGGGACAGGGATCTATGGCTACACCTTC. It is translated as CSVETGTGIYGYTF.

This clone was observed a few times. V is TRBV10-3 and J is TRBJ1-5, with D hard to call. The CDR3 length is 15 residues. The V end was cut by 3 bases, the J end by 0 bases, with 9 bases between. Germline values: CDR1 ENHRY, CDR2 SYGVKD. CDR3 in amino acids: CAISDPGNSNQPQHF. The CDR3 DNA follows: TGTGCCATCAGTGACCCGGGAAATAGCAATCAGCCCCAGCATTTT.

The CDR3 loop reads CASSEYPSFGTQYF. CDR3 coding DNA: TGTGCCAGCAGTGAATATCCTAGCTTCGGTACGCAGTATTTT. The genes are TRBV2 and TRBJ2-3; a weak D match, TRBD2 (5 bases). The CDR3 has 14 amino acids. V dropped 2 bases and J dropped 8 bases, with 14 bases sitting between them. Germline V CDR1 and CDR2: SNHLY, FYNNEI.

A single count supports this clone. The chain links TRBV13 to TRBJ1-6, with 10 nucleotides matching TRBD1. Unmatched junction bases numbered 6, after V lost 5 bases and J lost 14 bases. Germline V gene sequence: CDR1 PRHDT, CDR2 FYEKMQ (reference sequence). The CDR3 runs 13 residues. Written as DNA, the CDR3 is TGTGCCAGCAGCCCCTGGGGGACAGGGGCCCTCCACTTT. Translating it yields CASSPWGTGALHF.

The chain employs TRBV9 and TRBJ1-2; 8 bases align to TRBD1. From germline, CDR1 is SGDLS and CDR2 YYNGEE. CDR3 length: 15 amino acids. V lost 0 bases and J lost 2; bases outside the gene matches: 3. The CDR3 coding sequence is TGTGCCAGCAGCGTAGGGGGACAGGCAAACTATGGCTACACCTTC. This encodes CASSVGGQANYGYTF.

V and J are TRBV6-5 and TRBJ2-2; no clear D. The CDR3 is 13 residues long. Between the trimmed V and J ends, which lost 5 bases and 5 bases, there was a span of 9 bases. Germline loops: CDR1 MNHEY, CDR2 SVGAGI. CDR3 in amino acids: CASSTLGTGELFF. In DNA, the CDR3 is TGTGCCAGCAGTACTCTCGGGACCGGGGAGCTGTTTTTT.

The rearrangement links TRBV11-2 to TRBJ2-5, with D perhaps matching TRBD2 (6 bases). Trimming stripped 2 bases from V and 2 bases from J, with 12 bases between. CDR3 length equals 15 residues. Germline V lookup: CDR1 SGHAT, CDR2 FQNNGV. CDR3 sequence: CASSLFGTLQETQYF. The CDR3 coding sequence is TGTGCCAGCAGCTTATTCGGGACTCTACAAGAGACCCAGTACTTC.

J is TRBJ2-7 and V is TRBV5-8; 7 bases agree with TRBD1. CDR3 length equals 15 residues. CDR1 SGHTS and CDR2 YDEGEE come from the germline V gene. The V gene end was trimmed by 0 bases and the J gene end by 0 bases; junction bases not matched to a gene: 3. CDR3 sequence (DNA): TGTGCCAGCAGCTTGGCAGGGGGTTACTCCTACGAGCAGTACTTC. Its translation is CASSLAGGYSYEQYF. Supplemented by reference TRBV5-8 and TRBJ2-7, the full variable domain reads EAGVTQSPTHLIKTRGQQATLRCSPISGHTSVYWYQQALGLGLQFLLWYDEGEERNRGNFPPRFSGRQFPNYSSELNVNALELEDSALYLCASSLAGGYSYEQYFGPGTRLTVT.

The sample holds one count of this clone. V is TRBV4-1 and J is TRBJ2-7; 9 bases align to TRBD1. The CDR3 has 15 amino acids. From germline, CDR1 is MGHRA and CDR2 YSYEKL. V shed 4 bases and J 6 bases; nucleotides not matched to a gene: 10. CDR3 loop: CASSPSEYRGREQYF. CDR3 bases: TGCGCCAGCAGCCCTTCTGAGTACAGGGGGCGCGAGCAGTACTTC.

The CDR3: CASSSKAGGIQETQYF. The DNA for the CDR3 is TGTGCCAGCAGCTCAAAAGCGGGAGGGATTCAAGAGACCCAGTACTTC. The V and J genes are TRBV5-6 and TRBJ2-5, with 10 positions matching TRBD2. CDR1 is SGHDT and CDR2 is YYEEEE in the germline V gene. Trimming cost V 3 bases and J 2 bases; bases outside gene matches: 7. This CDR3 contains 16 residues.

J is TRBJ2-5 and V is TRBV5-1, with a possible D match to TRBD1 (7 bases). Germline CDR1 SGHRS, CDR2 YFSETQ. V shed 4 bases and J shed 4 bases, with 17 bases lying between them. The CDR3 totals 15 residues. This CDR3 reads CASSLFGQGGETQYF. In DNA, the CDR3 is TGCGCCAGCAGCCTATTCGGCCAGGGGGGAGAGACCCAGTACTTC.

This chain connects TRBV15 to TRBJ1-2, with a possible D match to TRBD1 (6 bases). Germline V CDR1 and CDR2: LNHNV, YYDKDF (reference sequence). The ends were cut back, 3 bases at V and 9 bases at J, with 14 bases in the middle. The length of the CDR3 is 13 residues. The CDR3 sequence is CATSRERGFRYTF. DNA of the CDR3: TGTGCCACCAGCAGGGAAAGGGGGTTTCGCTACACCTTC.

This chain links TRBV30 with TRBJ1-6; D is possibly TRBD1 (6 bases). Germline CDR1 GTSNPN, CDR2 SVGIG (reference sequence). The V end lost 0 bases, the J end lost 6 bases, and 15 bases lay between the germline ends. This CDR3 has 16 amino acids. The CDR3: CAWSVLGAFPNSPLHF. As DNA, the CDR3 is TGTGCCTGGAGTGTACTGGGGGCTTTCCCTAATTCACCCCTCCACTTT.

V gene TRBV2 combines with J gene TRBJ1-1; D is unclear. CDR3 size: 15 residues. Germline V gene data show CDR1 as SNHLY and CDR2 as FYNNEI. Trimming shortened V by 0 bases and J by 5 bases, and 13 bases separated the two germline ends. The chain's CDR3 is CASSEAPGVGTEAFF. In DNA form, the CDR3 reads TGTGCCAGCAGTGAAGCACCCGGGGTGGGTACTGAAGCTTTCTTT.

This clone has only a few counts. J is TRBJ2-7 and V is TRBV5-1, with D perhaps TRBD2 (5 bases). The CDR3 is 12 amino acids. Deletions cut 7 bases from V and 7 bases from J, with 15 bases between. Germline-derived CDR1 and CDR2 are SGHRS and YFSETQ. The CDR3 bases are TGCGCCAGCGCTCCACATACGGGGGAGCAGTACTTC. This gives the protein CASAPHTGEQYF.

The chain uses TRBV27 and TRBJ1-6; perhaps TRBD1 as D (6 bases). The germline V gene encodes CDR1 MNHEY and CDR2 SMNVEV (reference sequence). The CDR3 runs to 16 residues. V dropped 6 bases and J dropped 0 bases, with 12 bases sitting between them. CDR3: CASSNREGSYNSPLHF. In DNA form, the CDR3 reads TGTGCCAGCAGCAACAGGGAGGGCTCCTATAATTCACCCCTCCACTTT.